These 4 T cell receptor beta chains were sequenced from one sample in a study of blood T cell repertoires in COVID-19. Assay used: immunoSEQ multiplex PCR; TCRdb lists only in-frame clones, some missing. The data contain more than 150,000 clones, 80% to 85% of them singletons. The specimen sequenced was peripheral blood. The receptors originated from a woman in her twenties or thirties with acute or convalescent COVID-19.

CDR3 in amino acids: CASSPVLSYEQYF. The CDR3 DNA is TGTGCCAGCAGCCCTGTACTCTCCTACGAGCAGTACTTC. The chain is built from TRBV11-2 and TRBJ2-7; the D is unclear. V was trimmed by 5 bases and J by 0 bases, leaving 8 bases between them. The CDR3 covers 13 residues. Germline V gene sequence: CDR1 SGHAT, CDR2 FQNNGV.

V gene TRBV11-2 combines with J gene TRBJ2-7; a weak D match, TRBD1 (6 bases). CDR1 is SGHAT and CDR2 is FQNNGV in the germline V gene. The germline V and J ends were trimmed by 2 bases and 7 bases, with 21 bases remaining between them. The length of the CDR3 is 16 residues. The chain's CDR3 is CASSLNAGGAGEEQYF. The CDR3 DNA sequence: TGTGCCAGCAGCTTAAACGCTGGTGGGGCAGGGGAAGAGCAGTACTTC.

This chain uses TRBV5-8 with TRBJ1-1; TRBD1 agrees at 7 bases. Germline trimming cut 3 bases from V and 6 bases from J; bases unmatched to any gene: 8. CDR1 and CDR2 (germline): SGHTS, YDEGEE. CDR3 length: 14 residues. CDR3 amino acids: CASSSATGRSEAFF. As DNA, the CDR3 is TGTGCCAGCAGCTCCGCGACAGGGAGGTCTGAAGCTTTCTTT.

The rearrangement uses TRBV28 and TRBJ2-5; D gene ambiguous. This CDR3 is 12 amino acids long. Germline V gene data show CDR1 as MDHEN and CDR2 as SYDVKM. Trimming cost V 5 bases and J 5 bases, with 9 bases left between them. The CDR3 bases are TGTGCCAGCAGTCTAACCAGGGAGACCCAGTACTTC. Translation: CASSLTRETQYF. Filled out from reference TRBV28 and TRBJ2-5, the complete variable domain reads DVKVTQSSRYLVKRTGEKVFLECVQDMDHENMFWYRQDPGLGLRLIYFSYDVKMKEKGDIPEGYSVSREKKERFSLILESASTNQTSMYLCASSLTRETQYFGPGTRLLVL.